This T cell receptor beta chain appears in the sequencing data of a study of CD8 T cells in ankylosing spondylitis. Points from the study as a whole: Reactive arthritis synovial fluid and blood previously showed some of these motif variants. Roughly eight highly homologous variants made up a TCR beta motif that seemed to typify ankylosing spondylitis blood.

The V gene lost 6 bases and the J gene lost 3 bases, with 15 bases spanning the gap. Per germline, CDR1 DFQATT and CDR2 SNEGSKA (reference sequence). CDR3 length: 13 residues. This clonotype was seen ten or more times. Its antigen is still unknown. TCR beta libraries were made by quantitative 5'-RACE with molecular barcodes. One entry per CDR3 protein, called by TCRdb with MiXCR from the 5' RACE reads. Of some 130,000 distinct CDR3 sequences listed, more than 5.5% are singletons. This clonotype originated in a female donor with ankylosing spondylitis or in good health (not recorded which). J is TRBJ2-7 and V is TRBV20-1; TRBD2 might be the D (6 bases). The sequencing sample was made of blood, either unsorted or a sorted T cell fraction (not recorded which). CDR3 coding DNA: TGCAGTGCGTTCCCCGGGGGAGGCTACGAGCAGTACTTC. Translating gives CSAFPGGGYEQYF.